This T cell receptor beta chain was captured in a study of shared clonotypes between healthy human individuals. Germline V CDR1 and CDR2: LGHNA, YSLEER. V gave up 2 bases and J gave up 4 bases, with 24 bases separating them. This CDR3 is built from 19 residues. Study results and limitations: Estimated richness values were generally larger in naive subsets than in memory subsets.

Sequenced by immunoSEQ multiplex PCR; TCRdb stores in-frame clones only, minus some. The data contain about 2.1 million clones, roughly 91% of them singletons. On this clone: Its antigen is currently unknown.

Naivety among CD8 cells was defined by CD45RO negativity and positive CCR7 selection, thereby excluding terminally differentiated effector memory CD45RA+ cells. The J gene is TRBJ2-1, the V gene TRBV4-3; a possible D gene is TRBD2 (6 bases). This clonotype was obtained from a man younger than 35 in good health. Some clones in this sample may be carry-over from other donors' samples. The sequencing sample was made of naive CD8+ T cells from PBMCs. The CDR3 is CASSQSHPRMASAYNEQFF. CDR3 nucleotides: TGCGCCAGCAGCCAATCGCACCCCCGGATGGCTAGCGCATACAATGAGCAGTTCTTC.